The 17 T cell receptor beta chains presented below share a single source sample, sequenced in a study of CD4 T cells in relation to SARS-CoV-2 and coronaviruses. Only in-frame clones appear in the TCRdb table, and some are missing; sequencing was by immunoSEQ multiplex PCR. The repertoire includes about 64,000 clones, about 94% of them detected once, and around 0.14% sits in the top ten. Unexposed donor CD4+ T cells date from about 2011-2018, before the COVID-19 pandemic. Input material: naive CD4+ T cells from PBMCs. The subset is: naive CD4+ T cells isolated by negative enrichment. The receptors come from a human donor in good health.

The chain employs TRBV19 and TRBJ2-1; 14 nucleotides align to TRBD2. From germline, CDR1 is LNHDA and CDR2 SQIVND (reference sequence). This CDR3 is 17 amino acids long. V shed 5 bases, J shed 9 bases, and the junction held 12 bases outside the gene matches. For the CDR3, the DNA is TGTGCCAGTAGTCCCAGACCGACTAGCGGGAGGGAGGGTGAGCAGTTCTTC. It is translated as CASSPRPTSGREGEQFF.

V is TRBV21-1 and J is TRBJ2-5; the D call of TRBD2 is as the table states it, not checked on the DNA. TRBV21-1 is marked as a pseudogene. The CDR3 totals 20 residues. The CDR3 DNA reads TGTGCCAGCAGCCTTTGCCCCCCTAGCGGGAGGATCATACCTCAAGAGACCCAGTACTTC. This codes for CASSLCPPSGRIIPQETQYF.

The rearrangement links TRBV24-1 to TRBJ2-1; 10 positions agree with TRBD2. Germline V gene data show CDR1 as KGHDR and CDR2 as SFDVKD. The CDR3 covers 16 residues. Trimming cost V 3 bases and J 4 bases; bases outside gene matches: 5. CDR3 nucleotides: TGTGCCACCAGTGATGCAACTAGCGGGATTTACAATGAGCAGTTCTTC. Its protein product is CATSDATSGIYNEQFF.

The gene calls are TRBV18 and TRBJ2-3, with 11 bases that match TRBD2. This CDR3 contains 17 residues. The V gene's germline CDR1 is KGHSH and CDR2 LQKENI. V lost 0 bases and J lost 9; bases outside the gene matches: 11. The CDR3 region is CASSPPSGLAAGGTQYF. The CDR3 DNA reads TGTGCCAGCTCACCACCTTCGGGACTAGCGGCGGGGGGCACGCAGTATTTT.

The V call is TRBV6-5, the J call TRBJ2-1; D uncertain. Germline V gene sequence: CDR1 MNHEY, CDR2 SVGAGI. The V and J ends lost 4 bases and 10 bases respectively, with 8 bases between them. The CDR3 contains 11 residues. CDR3 sequence: CASSSHWEQFF. CDR3 in DNA: TGTGCCAGCAGTTCCCACTGGGAGCAGTTCTTC.

This clone has a handful of counts. J is TRBJ1-1 and V is TRBV9, with 7 bases lining up with TRBD1. CDR1 is SGDLS and CDR2 is YYNGEE in the germline V gene. The CDR3 totals 14 residues. V lost 3 bases and J lost 4; bases outside the gene matches: 6. The DNA of the CDR3 is TGTGCCAGCAGCGCACGACAGGGAGGCACTGAAGCTTTCTTT. Translating it yields CASSARQGGTEAFF.

The rearrangement links TRBV5-1 to TRBJ2-1; no clear D gene. CDR1 SGHRS and CDR2 YFSETQ come from the germline V gene. The CDR3 extends over 15 amino acids. Deletions cut 2 bases from V and 0 bases from J, with 9 bases between. This CDR3 reads CASSLLDSSYNEQFF. For the CDR3, the DNA is TGCGCCAGCAGCTTACTTGATTCCTCCTACAATGAGCAGTTCTTC.

The V call is TRBV15, the J call TRBJ2-5, with TRBD1 identical over 8 bases. CDR3 length: 15 amino acids. J was trimmed by 7 bases and V by 8 bases; bases with no gene match: 15. Germline assignment: CDR1 LNHNV and CDR2 YYDKDF (reference sequence). CDR3 bases: TGTGCCACCGCTGATCAGGGGGCCGGAGTAGGGACCCAGTACTTC. Translating gives CATADQGAGVGTQYF.

This clone was observed once. This rearrangement joins TRBV15 to TRBJ2-7, with D perhaps TRBD1 or TRBD2 (6 bases each). The CDR3 covers 13 residues. V was clipped by 1 base and J by 5 bases, with 9 bases between them. Germline loops: CDR1 LNHNV, CDR2 YYDKDF (reference sequence). CDR3 coding DNA: TGTGCCACCAGCAGAGGGAGGGGGAACGAGCAGTACTTC. Translating gives CATSRGRGNEQYF. Full variable domain (outside the CDR3, taken from reference TRBV15 and TRBJ2-7): DAMVIQNPRYQVTQFGKPVTLSCSQTLNHNVMYWYQQKSSQAPKLLFHYYDKDFNNEADTPDNFQSRRPNTSFCFLDIRSPGLGDTAMYLCATSRGRGNEQYFGPGTRLTVT.

This clone has only one observation. The rearrangement joins TRBV27 to TRBJ1-3; 8 bases agree with TRBD1. V shed 4 bases and J 7 bases; nucleotides not matched to a gene: 12. This CDR3 spans 16 amino acids. CDR1 and CDR2 from the germline V gene are MNHEY and SMNVEV (reference sequence). CDR3: CASSSNSRGPGNTIYF. The CDR3 DNA is TGTGCCAGCAGTTCCAATTCCAGGGGGCCGGGGAACACCATATATTTT.

The chain uses TRBV28 and TRBJ1-2; unclear D gene. V gave up 3 bases and J gave up 3 bases, with 5 bases separating them. The CDR3 has 12 amino acids. Germline CDR1 is MDHEN and CDR2 is SYDVKM. DNA for the CDR3: TGTGCCAGCAGTTTTAGGTACTATGGCTACACCTTC. It yields the protein CASSFRYYGYTF.

V is TRBV11-2 and J is TRBJ2-1; the match to TRBD2 covers 16 bases. With V trimmed by 1 base and J by 9 bases, 12 bases remained unmatched. Germline lookup yields CDR1 SGHAT and CDR2 FQNNGV. The CDR3 is 19 amino acids. The DNA for the CDR3 is TGTGCCAGCAGCTTAGGTGCCGGGACTAGCGGGAGGGCTCATAGTGAGCAGTTCTTC. It translates to CASSLGAGTSGRAHSEQFF.

The chain carries TRBV7-8 and TRBJ2-1; TRBD2 matches 13 bases. The CDR3 is 16 residues long. Looked up from germline, CDR1 is SGHVS and CDR2 is FQNEAQ. V gave up 3 bases and J gave up 2 bases; unmatched junction bases: 1. CDR3 sequence (DNA): TGTGCCAGCAGCTTTGGGACTAGCGGGACCTACAATGAGCAGTTCTTC. Protein: CASSFGTSGTYNEQFF.

The chain uses TRBV6-5 and TRBJ2-3; 8 bases agree with TRBD2. V gave up 10 bases and J gave up 2 bases; unmatched junction bases: 5. The CDR3 consists of 13 residues. CDR1 is MNHEY and CDR2 is SVGAGI in the germline V gene. CDR3 in DNA: TGTGCCACCGGGGGGGGTAACACAGATACGCAGTATTTT. This encodes CATGGGNTDTQYF.

The chain carries TRBV5-3 and TRBJ2-7; 8 bases agree with TRBD2. TRBV5-3 is known as an ORF, though its function is uncertain. The CDR3 totals 14 residues. J lost 0 bases, V lost 7 bases, and 6 bases had no gene match. In DNA form, the CDR3 reads TGTGCCAGATTTCGCGGGAGGCACTCCTACGAGCAGTACTTC. This gives the protein CARFRGRHSYEQYF.

As DNA, the CDR3 is TGTGCCAGCAGCTTAGACGGCGGACTGAGCTCCTACGAGCAGTACTTC. Protein sequence: CASSLDGGLSSYEQYF. This chain links TRBV11-2 with TRBJ2-7, with a tentative D call TRBD2 (5 bases). Trimming stripped 0 bases from V and 0 bases from J, with 12 bases between. This CDR3 has 16 residues. The germline V gene encodes CDR1 SGHAT and CDR2 FQNNGV.

V gene TRBV2 combines with J gene TRBJ1-5; 8 positions agree with TRBD1. There are 16 residues in the CDR3. In germline, CDR1 is SNHLY, CDR2 FYNNEI. J gave up 1 base and V 5 bases, and 7 bases lay outside the gene matches. The CDR3 bases are TGTGCCAGCAGTCCAAGGACAGGGACGAGCAATCAGCCCCAGCATTTT. It encodes CASSPRTGTSNQPQHF.